This note documents a single T cell receptor (beta chain) sequence. This sample was included in a study of blood T cell repertoires in COVID-19. For the study at large: Acute and convalescent COVID-19 samples came from the United States, Italy and Spain. From T cells, B-cell-depleted T cells, or PBMCs came the material, which was cDNA or gDNA.

With 2 bases clipped from V and 5 bases from J, the junction kept 3 bases outside the gene matches. This CDR3 is built from 15 residues. Per the germline V gene, CDR1 is LGHDT and CDR2 is YNNKEL (reference sequence). In the authors' methods: Using reference gene primer amplification, nucleated cell counts were estimated. TCRdb's copy holds only in-frame clones and misses some; the assay was immunoSEQ multiplex PCR. Clone size and the V and J calls come from that table; the DNA yielded D and trimming. The sample shows under 350,000 clones, approximately 85% of them seen only once. Material: peripheral blood. This clonotype was obtained from a woman between 65 and 79 years old with acute or convalescent COVID-19. The chain carries TRBV3-1 (or the pseudogene TRBV3-2) and TRBJ2-1; 10 nucleotides agree with TRBD2. The CDR3 loop reads CASSQTGTSDNEQFF. The DNA of the CDR3 is TGTGCCAGCAGCCAAACCGGGACTAGCGACAATGAGCAGTTCTTC.